Listed below are T cell receptor beta chains from one sample, sequenced in a study of cytomegalovirus exposure and HLA in healthy donors. Only in-frame clones appear in the TCRdb table, and some are missing; sequencing was by immunoSEQ multiplex PCR. The sample gives hundreds of thousands of clones, around 84% of which show up once; 0.24% is in the top ten. Specimen: PBMCs. The receptor source for this set is a girl aged 2 to 9 in good health and CMV-seronegative. Each CDR3 is given with its conserved first and last residue. Fields, in order: CDR3 length, clone size, J gene, D gene, V gene, CDR3 DNA, CDR3 protein. The D gene is left open where the match is weak. Clone size appears in some rows only: once, few, many, or a class for an expanded clone.

14 - TRBJ2-1 TRBD2 TRBV2 TGTGCCAGCAATCTAGGACTAGCGGAGAATGAGCAGTTCTTC CASNLGLAENEQFF
14 - TRBJ2-1 - TRBV10-1 TGCGCCAGCAGTGACAAAAGACTCGACAATGAGCAGTTCTTC CASSDKRLDNEQFF
12 - TRBJ1-1 TRBD1 TRBV29-1 TGCAGCGCGGACAGGGGAAACACTGAAGCTTTCTTT CSADRGNTEAFF
14 - TRBJ2-7 TRBD2 TRBV7-9 TGTGCCAGCGGGTCGGGGGGGTGGGACGACGAGCAGTACTTC CASGSGGWDDEQYF
18 - TRBJ2-2 TRBD1 TRBV2 TGTGCCAGCAGTGAGTTGGACAGGGGGCAGTTGAACACCGGGGAGCTGTTTTTT CASSELDRGQLNTGELFF
14 - TRBJ1-1 TRBD1 TRBV5-1 TGCGCCAGCAGCTTACCCACAGGGGGCGGGGAAGCTTTCTTT CASSLPTGGGEAFF
16 - TRBJ2-3 TRBD2 TRBV7-8 TGTGCCAGCCAAAGCGGGAGGGCCCTTAGCACAGATACGCAGTATTTT CASQSGRALSTDTQYF
17 - TRBJ2-3 - TRBV21-1 TGTGCCAGCAGCAAGGATTACAGGGGCCAACCCACAGATACGCAGTATTTT CASSKDYRGQPTDTQYF
18 - TRBJ2-5 TRBD2 TRBV12-5 TGTGCTAGTGGCCCCGGACTAGCGGGATTCCTTAAGGAAGAGACCCAGTACTTC CASGPGLAGFLKEETQYF
19 few TRBJ1-4 - TRBV2 TGTGCCAGCAGTGAACCCCCAGGCAAAGTGGGCAGGACTAATGAAAAACTGTTTTTT CASSEPPGKVGRTNEKLFF
16 - TRBJ2-2 TRBD1 TRBV4-2 TGTGCCAGCAGCCAGGCCGGGACAGAGAACACCGGGGAGCTGTTTTTT CASSQAGTENTGELFF
14 - TRBJ2-7 - TRBV2 TGTGCCAGCAGGCTGGCAGGGTCGGCCGTAGAGCAGTACTTC CASRLAGSAVEQYF
15 once TRBJ1-5 TRBD1 TRBV6-6 TGTGCCAGCAGCCGTTCGGGACAGGGCAATCAGCCCCAGCATTTT CASSRSGQGNQPQHF
14 - TRBJ1-2 - TRBV18 TGTGCCAGCTCACCTGCGGACAGTGAGTATGGCTACACCTTC CASSPADSEYGYTF
14 - TRBJ2-7 - TRBV11-2 TGTGCCAGCAGCTTAGGGCGACTAGGAGACGAGCAGTACTTC CASSLGRLGDEQYF
14 - TRBJ1-2 - TRBV30 TGTGCCTGGAGTCCCGGACACGCTTCCCAGGGCTACACCTTC CAWSPGHASQGYTF
15 - TRBJ1-2 - TRBV6-5 TGTGCCAGCAGTTACGGAGCCAGACCAAACTATGGCTACACCTTC CASSYGARPNYGYTF
16 - TRBJ2-6 - TRBV19 TGTGCCAGTAGTATGTGGGGACACTCTGGGGCCAACGTCCTGACTTTC CASSMWGHSGANVLTF
16 - TRBJ1-4 TRBD1 TRBV7-9 TGTGCCAGCAGCTTAGTAGGGACAGCCTTAAATGAAAAACTGTTTTTT CASSLVGTALNEKLFF
12 - TRBJ1-6 - TRBV30 TGTGCCTGGAAGAACAGGGATTCACCCCTCCACTTT CAWKNRDSPLHF
17 - TRBJ2-2 TRBD2 TRBV5-4 TGTGCCAGCAGCTTGTCTCCGGAGCGGGGGGCCACCGGGGAGCTGTTTTTT CASSLSPERGATGELFF
13 - TRBJ1-1 TRBD1 TRBV6-1 TGTGCCAGCAATCAGGGGGCCTACACTGAAGCTTTCTTT CASNQGAYTEAFF
17 - TRBJ2-1 TRBD2 TRBV5-1 TGCGCCAGCAGCTTTATAGCGGGAGCGGGGACCTACAATGAGCAGTTCTTC CASSFIAGAGTYNEQFF
17 - TRBJ2-1 TRBD1 TRBV5-1 TGCGCCAGCAGCTTGGCCAGGGAGACAGGGCACTACAATGAGCAGTTCTTC CASSLARETGHYNEQFF
15 - TRBJ1-3 - TRBV4-1 TGCGCCAGCAGCCCTAACAGGGAATCTGGAAACACCATATATTTT CASSPNRESGNTIYF
14 once TRBJ1-2 - TRBV7-2 TGTGCCAGCAGCTTAGAACCAGGCAACTATGGCTACACCTTC CASSLEPGNYGYTF
14 - TRBJ1-2 TRBD1 TRBV10-3 TGTGCCATCAGTGCCGGGACAGGGGGTCAGGGCTACACCTTC CAISAGTGGQGYTF
16 - TRBJ2-7 - TRBV5-6 TGTGCCAGCAGCTTGGTAGGGGCCCCCAGCTCCTACGAGCAGTACTTC CASSLVGAPSSYEQYF
16 few TRBJ2-1 - TRBV4-1 TGCGCCAGCAGCCTTATCAACACCAACCTTAACAATGAGCAGTTCTTC CASSLINTNLNNEQFF
13 - TRBJ2-3 TRBD2 TRBV6-1 TGTGCCAGCGACGTCGGGGGGGAGGATACGCAGTATTTT CASDVGGEDTQYF
14 - TRBJ2-7 TRBD2 TRBV9 TGTGCCAGCAGCCCCAAGGGACTAGAGTACGAGCAGTACTTC CASSPKGLEYEQYF
15 - TRBJ2-3 - TRBV5-5 TGTGCCAGCAGCTTGTACTACCTTTTGACAGATACGCAGTATTTT CASSLYYLLTDTQYF
13 once TRBJ2-7 - TRBV7-6 TGTGCCAGCAGCCGGGGAGGGGGCTACGAGCAGTACTTC CASSRGGGYEQYF